This is a list of T cell receptor beta chains from one sample in a study of shared clonotypes between healthy human individuals. Produced via immunoSEQ multiplex PCR; TCRdb's table is partial and in-frame only. The data contain fewer than 1.8 million clones, approximately 98.5% of them seen just once; the ten biggest clones take up over 0.3%. Sequenced input: naive CD4+ T cells sorted from blood. All receptors derive from a man younger than 40 in good health. CDR3s include the opening cysteine and the closing phenylalanine or tryptophan. A D gene is named only where the DNA matches it firmly. Clone size is shown for a subset of rows, as once, few, many or a class of expanded clone.

clone_size	v_call	d_call	j_call	cdr3_aa	cdr3_nt
-	TRBV11-2	TRBD2	TRBJ2-7	CASSLDLLAGVTYEQYF	TGTGCCAGCAGCTTAGATCTCCTAGCGGGAGTCACCTACGAGCAGTACTTC
-	TRBV18	-	TRBJ1-1	CASSQNRMPNTEAFF	TGTGCCAGCTCACAGAACAGAATGCCGAACACTGAAGCTTTCTTT
-	TRBV6-5	-	TRBJ2-7	CASGRPGANEEQYF	TGTGCCAGCGGGCGGCCAGGGGCGAATGAGGAGCAGTACTTC
-	TRBV7-2	-	TRBJ2-2	CASSPRARTVTGELFF	TGTGCCAGCAGCCCAAGGGCCAGGACGGTCACCGGGGAGCTGTTTTTT
-	TRBV7-3	TRBD2	TRBJ2-3	CASSRMAGGLDTQYF	TGTGCCAGCAGCCGTATGGCGGGAGGATTAGATACGCAGTATTTT
-	TRBV9	TRBD2	TRBJ2-5	CASSVASGTSGSLQETQYF	TGTGCCAGCAGCGTAGCCAGCGGGACTAGCGGGAGTCTTCAAGAGACCCAGTACTTC
-	TRBV9	-	TRBJ2-5	CASSAGQPQETQYF	TGTGCCAGCAGTGCGGGACAGCCCCAAGAGACCCAGTACTTC
once	TRBV28	TRBD1	TRBJ1-5	CASSKAGTGPYSNQPQHF	TGTGCCAGCAGCAAAGCTGGGACAGGGCCCTATAGCAATCAGCCCCAGCATTTT
-	TRBV5-1	-	TRBJ2-3	CASSLAVLVVTDTQYF	TGCGCCAGCAGCTTGGCCGTTTTAGTCGTCACAGATACGCAGTATTTT
once	TRBV18	TRBD1	TRBJ2-3	CASSPFQGATDTQYF	TGTGCCAGCTCACCTTTCCAGGGGGCAACAGATACGCAGTATTTT
once	TRBV11-3	TRBD1	TRBJ2-1	CASSYDRGRNEQFF	TGTGCCAGCAGCTATGACAGGGGGCGAAATGAGCAGTTCTTC